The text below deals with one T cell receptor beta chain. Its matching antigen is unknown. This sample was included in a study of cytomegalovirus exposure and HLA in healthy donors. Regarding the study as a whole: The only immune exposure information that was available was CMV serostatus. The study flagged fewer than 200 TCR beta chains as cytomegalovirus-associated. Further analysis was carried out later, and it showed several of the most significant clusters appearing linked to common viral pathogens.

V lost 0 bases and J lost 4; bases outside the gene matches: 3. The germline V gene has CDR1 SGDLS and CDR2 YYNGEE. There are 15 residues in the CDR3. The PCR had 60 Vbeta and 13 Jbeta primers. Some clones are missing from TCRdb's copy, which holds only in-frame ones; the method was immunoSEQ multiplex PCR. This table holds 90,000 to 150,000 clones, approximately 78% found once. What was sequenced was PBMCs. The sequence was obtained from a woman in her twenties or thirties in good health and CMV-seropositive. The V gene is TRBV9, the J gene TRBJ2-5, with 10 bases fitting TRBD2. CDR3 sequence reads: CASSVAAGGRETQYF. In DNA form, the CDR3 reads TGTGCCAGCAGCGTAGCAGCGGGGGGGCGAGAGACCCAGTACTTC. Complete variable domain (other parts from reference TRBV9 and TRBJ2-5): DSGVTQTPKHLITATGQRVTLRCSPRSGDLSVYWYQQSLDQGLQFLIQYYNGEERAKGNILERFSAQQFPDLHSELNLSSLELGDSALYFCASSVAAGGRETQYFGPGTRLLVL.